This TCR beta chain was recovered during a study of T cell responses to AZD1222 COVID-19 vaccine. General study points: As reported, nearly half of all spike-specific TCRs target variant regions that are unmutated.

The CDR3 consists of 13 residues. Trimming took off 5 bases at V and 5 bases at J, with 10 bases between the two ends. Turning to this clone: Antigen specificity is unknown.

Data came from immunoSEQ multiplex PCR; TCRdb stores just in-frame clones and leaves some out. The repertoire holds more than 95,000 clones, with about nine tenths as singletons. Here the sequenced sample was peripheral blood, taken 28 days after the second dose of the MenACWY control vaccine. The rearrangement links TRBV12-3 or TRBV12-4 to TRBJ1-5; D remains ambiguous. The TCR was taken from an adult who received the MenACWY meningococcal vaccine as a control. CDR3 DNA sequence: TGTGCCAGCAGTCTCTCTAGGGATCAGCCCCAGCATTTT. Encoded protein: CASSLSRDQPQHF.